These 16 T cell receptor beta chains were all obtained from the same sample, sequenced in a study of blood T cell repertoires in COVID-19. Method: immunoSEQ multiplex PCR; TCRdb's copy keeps in-frame clones and lacks some. The sample holds about 330,000 clones, about 89% seen once. Sequenced: peripheral blood. The receptors were gathered from a man aged 18 to 30 who had recovered from COVID-19.

The chain combines TRBV5-8 with TRBJ1-1; 7 nucleotides match TRBD1. In germline, CDR1 is SGHTS, CDR2 YDEGEE. Trimming at V came to 4 bases and at J to 7 bases, leaving 4 bases not matched to a gene. The CDR3 runs 12 residues. DNA for the CDR3: TGTGCCAGCAGCCCCGGGACAGTTGAAGCTTTCTTT. Translated: CASSPGTVEAFF. The full variable domain, completed using reference TRBV5-8 and TRBJ1-1, is EAGVTQSPTHLIKTRGQQATLRCSPISGHTSVYWYQQALGLGLQFLLWYDEGEERNRGNFPPRFSGRQFPNYSSELNVNALELEDSALYLCASSPGTVEAFFGQGTRLTVV.

This chain links TRBV4-1 with TRBJ2-4, with TRBD1 identical over 8 bases. The V gene's germline CDR1 is MGHRA and CDR2 YSYEKL. The CDR3 contains 14 residues. V lost 1 base and J lost 8; bases outside the gene matches: 4. The CDR3 DNA reads TGCGCCAGCAGCCAAGCAGGGGGCGGGGACATTCAGTACTTC. Translation gives CASSQAGGGDIQYF.

The chain joins TRBV5-4 to TRBJ2-7, with D uncertain. Trimming took 4 bases from V and 3 from J, leaving 8 bases between them. Germline V lookup: CDR1 SGHNT, CDR2 YYREEE (reference sequence). This CDR3 is built from 12 residues. CDR3 residues: CASSSASYEQYF. The DNA for the CDR3 is TGTGCCAGCAGCAGTGCCAGCTACGAGCAGTACTTC. Looking up the rest from reference TRBV5-4 and TRBJ2-7 gives the full variable domain: ETGVTQSPTHLIKTRGQQVTLRCSSQSGHNTVSWYQQALGQGPQFIFQYYREEENGRGNFPPRFSGLQFPNYSSELNVNALELDDSALYLCASSSASYEQYFGPGTRLTVT.

The chain joins TRBV6-2 or TRBV6-3 to TRBJ2-1; 7 nucleotides line up with TRBD2. The CDR3 totals 16 residues. The junction had 12 bases not matched to a gene; V was cut back by 6 bases and J by 4 bases. Germline CDR1 is MNHEY and CDR2 is SVGEGT. CDR3 sequence (DNA): TGTGCCAGCAGCCCGGGAGCGGGGTCTAAGTACAATGAGCAGTTCTTC. Amino acids: CASSPGAGSKYNEQFF.

This chain connects TRBV11-2 to TRBJ2-1, with unresolved D. The CDR3 is 14 residues long. V gave up 1 base and J gave up 8 bases, with 12 bases separating them. Germline loops: CDR1 SGHAT, CDR2 FQNNGV. CDR3 coding DNA: TGTGCCAGCAGCTTAGGAGCTAGTGGATATGAGCAGTTCTTC. Protein sequence: CASSLGASGYEQFF.

In its sample, this clone was seen a few times. V usage is TRBV15 and J usage is TRBJ2-2; maybe TRBD1 (5 bases). CDR1 is LNHNV, CDR2 YYDKDF, per germline (reference sequence). This CDR3 contains 17 residues. Trimming cost V 3 bases and J 5 bases, with 19 bases left between them. DNA of the CDR3: TGTGCCACCAGCAGGGCCCCGGGCAGGGCTCGGACCGGGGAGCTGTTTTTT. It specifies CATSRAPGRARTGELFF.

The genes are TRBV3-1 (or the pseudogene TRBV3-2) and TRBJ2-4; 7 bases are shared with TRBD1. The CDR3 contains 18 residues. Germline V gene data show CDR1 as LGHDT and CDR2 as YNNKEL (reference sequence). After removal of 1 base from V and 2 bases from J, the junction contained 11 bases not matched to a gene. CDR3 region: CASSQGSTGLLSKNIQYF. CDR3 sequence (DNA): TGTGCCAGCAGCCAAGGCTCGACAGGGCTATTATCCAAAAACATTCAGTACTTC.

The chain is built from TRBV4-2 and TRBJ2-1; D ambiguous. CDR3 length: 15 amino acids. V lost 1 base and J lost 6, with 13 bases in between. The germline CDR1 and CDR2 sequences are LGHNA and YNFKEQ. The CDR3 reads CASSQGVESGNEQFF. The CDR3 bases are TGTGCCAGCAGCCAAGGGGTAGAATCGGGCAATGAGCAGTTCTTC.

V and J are TRBV4-1 and TRBJ1-6; tentatively, D is TRBD1 (5 bases). Germline V gene data show CDR1 as MGHRA and CDR2 as YSYEKL. The CDR3 length is 18 residues. V dropped 1 base and J dropped 7 bases, with 20 bases sitting between them. The CDR3 nucleotides are TGCGCCAGCAGCCAAGGGTGGGCGGTAGGGGCCAAGAATTCACCCCTCCACTTT. It codes for CASSQGWAVGAKNSPLHF.

The chain is built from TRBV5-1 and TRBJ1-1; D remains unclear. Germline CDR1 SGHRS, CDR2 YFSETQ. CDR3 size: 11 residues. Trimming removed 4 bases at V and 6 bases at J, with 7 bases between. Written as DNA, the CDR3 is TGCGCCAGCAGCAACTTCGCTGAAGCTTTCTTT. Amino acid sequence: CASSNFAEAFF.

The rearrangement uses TRBV3-1 (or the pseudogene TRBV3-2) and TRBJ2-1; TRBD1 agrees at 10 bases. Germline loops: CDR1 LGHDT, CDR2 YNNKEL (reference sequence). The CDR3 totals 12 residues. V lost 1 base and J lost 14; bases outside the gene matches: 2. In DNA form, the CDR3 reads TGTGCCAGCAGCCAAGTGGGACAGGGGAAGTTCTTC. Residues: CASSQVGQGKFF.

This rearrangement joins TRBV9 to TRBJ1-5, with TRBD1 matching 11 bases. CDR3 length equals 18 residues. J lost 2 bases, V lost 4 bases, and 11 bases had no gene match. Germline V CDR1 and CDR2: SGDLS, YYNGEE. The CDR3 loop reads CASSSGTGGPYGNQPQHF. The CDR3 nucleotides are TGTGCCAGCAGCTCTGGGACAGGGGGACCCTATGGCAATCAGCCCCAGCATTTT.

V gene TRBV7-3 combines with J gene TRBJ2-1; TRBD2 matches 8 bases. V shed 5 bases, J shed 9 bases, and the junction held 12 bases outside the gene matches. The CDR3 extends over 15 amino acids. Germline lookup yields CDR1 SGHTA and CDR2 FQGTGA. DNA for the CDR3: TGTGCCAGCAGCATGAGGCTTAGCGGGGTGACTGAGCAGTTCTTC. It yields the protein CASSMRLSGVTEQFF.

This chain joins TRBV15 and TRBJ2-7, with D uncertain. This CDR3 has 15 residues. Trimming took 1 base from V and 1 from J, leaving 11 bases between them. Germline CDR1 reads LNHNV; CDR2 reads YYDKDF (reference sequence). CDR3 sequence (DNA): TGTGCCACCAGCAGAGGCGGAGTTAATTCCTACGAGCAGTACTTC. Translation: CATSRGGVNSYEQYF.

The chain links TRBV18 to TRBJ2-3; 7 nucleotides line up with TRBD1. V lost 6 bases and J lost 4; bases outside the gene matches: 10. This CDR3 has 15 residues. The germline CDR1 and CDR2 sequences are KGHSH and LQKENI. The CDR3 is CASSPKTGLADTQYF. DNA of the CDR3: TGTGCCAGCTCCCCTAAGACAGGGTTGGCAGATACGCAGTATTTT.

The chain is built from TRBV4-1 and TRBJ1-2, with D possibly TRBD1 on 6 matching bases. The ends were cut back, 1 base at V and 2 bases at J, with 11 bases in the middle. This CDR3 has 15 residues. Germline assignment: CDR1 MGHRA and CDR2 YSYEKL. The CDR3 DNA sequence: TGCGCCAGCAGCCAAGTAACAGGGAACAACTATGGCTACACCTTC. This encodes CASSQVTGNNYGYTF.